Shown below are 27 T cell receptor beta chains from a single sample sequenced in a study of identifying expanded T cells in peripheral blood (dated by TCRdb to 2018 to 2020). Library prep was done by the immunoSEQ multiplex PCR assay. TCRdb's version of the immuneACCESS table is confined to in-frame rearrangements and falls short of the full clone set. An unresolved V gene accounts for under half of the shortfall where checked; the remainder is of unknown origin. Here the sample has about 130,000 clones; roughly 90% occur a single time. The ten top clones hold about 8% of the sample. The specimen sequenced was blood. All receptors come from a person aged 18 to 75 in good health.

This clone was detected once. The genes are TRBV30 and TRBJ2-2; no firm D call. V lost 4 bases and J lost 4, with 10 bases in between. CDR1 is GTSNPN and CDR2 is SVGIG in the germline V gene (reference sequence). The CDR3 consists of 13 residues. The CDR3 spells CAWTSRSTGELFF. DNA for the CDR3: TGTGCCTGGACCTCGCGTAGCACCGGGGAGCTGTTTTTT.

The genes are TRBV30 and TRBJ2-7; 9 nucleotides match TRBD1. The V and J ends lost 3 bases and 7 bases, in that order; junction bases with no gene match: 4. The germline V gene encodes CDR1 GTSNPN and CDR2 SVGIG (reference sequence). There are 12 residues in the CDR3. The CDR3 here is CAWRTGGGEQYF. CDR3 sequence (DNA): TGTGCCTGGAGGACAGGGGGAGGAGAGCAGTACTTC.

The V call is TRBV19, the J call TRBJ2-1; D not resolved. The CDR3 length is 13 residues. Germline CDR1 LNHDA, CDR2 SQIVND (reference sequence). V lost 8 bases and J lost 10, with 18 bases in between. This CDR3 is CASSPGPLAEQFF. The CDR3 nucleotides read TGTGCCAGTTCCCCGGGCCCCCTCGCGGAGCAGTTCTTC. The whole variable domain, remainder taken from reference TRBV19 and TRBJ2-1, is DGGITQSPKYLFRKEGQNVTLSCEQNLNHDAMYWYRQDPGQGLRLIYYSQIVNDFQKGDIAEGYSVSREKKESFPLTVTSAQKNPTAFYLCASSPGPLAEQFFGPGTRLTVL.

The J gene is TRBJ1-4, the V gene TRBV28; D is undetermined. V dropped 6 bases and J dropped 7 bases, with 9 bases sitting between them. The CDR3 is 12 amino acids. Germline V gene lookup returns CDR1 MDHEN and CDR2 SYDVKM. This CDR3 reads CASSPAPEKLFF. CDR3 DNA: TGTGCCAGCAGCCCAGCCCCTGAAAAACTGTTTTTT.

V is TRBV4-2 and J is TRBJ2-1; D unclear. The V end was cut by 0 bases, the J end by 9 bases, with 6 bases between. Germline CDR1 and CDR2: LGHNA and YNFKEQ. The CDR3 is 12 residues long. The CDR3: CASSQERREQFF. CDR3 coding DNA: TGTGCCAGCAGCCAAGAAAGGCGTGAGCAGTTCTTC.

The rearrangement uses TRBV28 and TRBJ2-2; D is uncertain. V lost 3 bases and J 8 bases, leaving 16 bases between the germline ends. The CDR3 is 15 amino acids. Per germline, CDR1 MDHEN and CDR2 SYDVKM. CDR3 residues: CASSLVNILGGELFF. The CDR3 region has the DNA TGTGCCAGCAGTTTGGTCAACATCCTGGGTGGGGAGCTGTTTTTT.

This chain uses TRBV5-4 with TRBJ1-2; TRBD1 matches 11 bases. CDR3 length: 14 amino acids. In germline, CDR1 is SGHNT, CDR2 YYREEE (reference sequence). Losses at the gene ends were 4 bases for V and 5 bases for J; bases not matched to a gene: 4. The CDR3: CASSGTGGSYGYTF. CDR3 DNA sequence: TGTGCCAGCAGCGGGACAGGGGGATCGTATGGCTACACCTTC.

This chain uses TRBV7-9 with TRBJ1-6; TRBD1 aligns across 7 bases. Germline CDR1 reads SEHNR; CDR2 reads FQNEAQ (reference sequence). There are 15 residues in the CDR3. V was pared by 4 bases and J by 8 bases, with 8 bases of the junction left unmatched. The CDR3 DNA sequence: TGTGCCAGCAGCTGGGGGACAGTCATTGATTCACCCCTCCACTTT. Protein: CASSWGTVIDSPLHF.

The V call is TRBV18, the J call TRBJ2-2; TRBD1 is a possible D gene (5 bases). Deletions cut 2 bases from V and 7 bases from J, with 11 bases between. Germline CDR1 KGHSH, CDR2 LQKENI. This CDR3 spans 14 amino acids. The CDR3 DNA reads as TGTGCCAGCTCACCAGGGGCAGATAACGGGGAGCTGTTTTTT. Amino acids: CASSPGADNGELFF.

About this clone: The junction and the germline gene differ at one end; a read error may be behind it. The chain couples TRBV6-1 to TRBJ2-5, with D perhaps TRBD1 or TRBD2 (5 bases each). CDR3 length: 14 residues. Germline loops: CDR1 MNHNS, CDR2 SASEGT. CDR3 loop: CASSEGVRGETQYF. The CDR3 coding sequence is TGTGCCAGCAGCGAAGGAGTGAGGGGAGAGACCCAGTACTTC.

This clone has only one observation. The chain uses TRBV6-5 and TRBJ1-4; 7 positions match TRBD1. This CDR3 contains 13 residues. Germline loops: CDR1 MNHEY, CDR2 SVGAGI. J lost 8 bases, V lost 6 bases, and 6 bases had no gene match. The CDR3 is CASSSDRVEKLFF. CDR3 coding DNA: TGTGCCAGCAGCTCAGACAGGGTCGAAAAACTGTTTTTT.

This chain joins TRBV27 and TRBJ2-7, with 8 positions matching TRBD1. Germline values: CDR1 MNHEY, CDR2 SMNVEV (reference sequence). V shed 6 bases, J shed 6 bases, and the junction held 10 bases outside the gene matches. CDR3 length equals 14 residues. The CDR3 region is CASRLGRTGPEQYF. The CDR3 region has the DNA TGTGCCAGCAGGTTAGGGAGGACAGGGCCCGAGCAGTACTTC.

This clone has more than one count but fewer than ten. The chain joins TRBV6-1 to TRBJ1-5; D is uncertain. This CDR3 contains 13 residues. CDR1 is MNHNS, CDR2 SASEGT, per germline. V shed 4 bases and J shed 4 bases, with 8 bases lying between them. CDR3 in DNA: TGTGCCAGCAGTGCCTCGATAAATCAGCCCCAGCATTTT. Amino acid sequence: CASSASINQPQHF.

This rearrangement joins TRBV5-4 to TRBJ2-7; no clear D. The V gene's germline CDR1 is SGHNT and CDR2 YYREEE (reference sequence). The CDR3 is made up of 13 amino acids. V gave up 0 bases and J gave up 2 bases, with 6 bases separating them. DNA for the CDR3: TGTGCCAGCAGCTTGGTAGTAGCCTACGAGCAGTACTTC. It encodes CASSLVVAYEQYF. The full variable domain, in which reference TRBV5-4 and TRBJ2-7 provide the parts outside the CDR3, is ETGVTQSPTHLIKTRGQQVTLRCSSQSGHNTVSWYQQALGQGPQFIFQYYREEENGRGNFPPRFSGLQFPNYSSELNVNALELDDSALYLCASSLVVAYEQYFGPGTRLTVT.

This clone appeared once. V and J are TRBV6-1 and TRBJ2-7; 8 positions match TRBD1. The CDR3 has 15 residues. V shed 8 bases and J 4 bases; nucleotides not matched to a gene: 13. Germline values: CDR1 MNHNS, CDR2 SASEGT. This CDR3 reads CASRDGQGGTYEQYF. The CDR3, as DNA: TGTGCCAGCCGGGACGGACAGGGTGGTACGTACGAGCAGTACTTC.

The chain recombines TRBV5-4 with TRBJ1-1, with a weak D call TRBD1 (6 bases). From germline, CDR1 is SGHNT and CDR2 YYREEE (reference sequence). This CDR3 contains 14 residues. Trimming shortened V by 5 bases and J by 8 bases, and 19 bases separated the two germline ends. CDR3 in DNA: TGTGCCAGCAGGAACGACCTACAGGGTCTAGAAGCTTTCTTT. Protein product: CASRNDLQGLEAFF.

The chain couples TRBV11-2 to TRBJ2-2; D could derive from TRBD1 or TRBD2 (5 bases each). Trimming left V 8 bases short and J 1 base short, with 14 bases between. In germline, CDR1 is SGHAT, CDR2 FQNNGV. The length of the CDR3 is 15 residues. In DNA, the CDR3 is TGTGCCAGCTATGAGGGGCTGAAGAACACCGGGGAGCTGTTTTTT. It is translated as CASYEGLKNTGELFF.

The chain has TRBV28 and TRBJ1-4; 8 bases align to TRBD1. Trimming at V came to 2 bases and at J to 10 bases, leaving 12 bases not matched to a gene. This CDR3 contains 16 residues. From germline, CDR1 is MDHEN and CDR2 SYDVKM. CDR3 residues: CASSLGGGRQGRKLFF. In DNA, the CDR3 is TGTGCCAGCAGTTTAGGGGGAGGGAGACAGGGGAGAAAACTGTTTTTT. Supplemented by reference TRBV28 and TRBJ1-4, the full variable domain reads DVKVTQSSRYLVKRTGEKVFLECVQDMDHENMFWYRQDPGLGLRLIYFSYDVKMKEKGDIPEGYSVSREKKERFSLILESASTNQTSMYLCASSLGGGRQGRKLFFGSGTQLSVL.

The V and J genes are TRBV19 and TRBJ2-7; 7 bases match TRBD1. Germline loops: CDR1 LNHDA, CDR2 SQIVND (reference sequence). The CDR3 has 15 residues. Trimming at V came to 7 bases and at J to 6 bases, leaving 15 bases not matched to a gene. CDR3 bases: TGTGCCAGTAAAGAACAGACAGGGTCCGCCGCCGAGCAGTACTTC. Translation: CASKEQTGSAAEQYF.

This chain joins TRBV28 and TRBJ1-3; weak D call: TRBD1 (5 bases). The germline CDR1 and CDR2 sequences are MDHEN and SYDVKM. This CDR3 is built from 15 residues. V lost 2 bases and J 0 bases, leaving 8 bases between the germline ends. In DNA, the CDR3 is TGTGCCAGCAGTTTACGCGGGGGCTCTGGAAACACCATATATTTT. Amino acid sequence: CASSLRGGSGNTIYF.

There are a few counts of this clone. The chain couples TRBV7-9 to TRBJ1-1; TRBD1 agrees at 7 bases. This CDR3 contains 15 residues. With V trimmed by 6 bases and J by 4 bases, 11 bases remained unmatched. Germline-derived CDR1 and CDR2 are SEHNR and FQNEAQ (reference sequence). The DNA for the CDR3 is TGTGCCAGCAGACCCGACAGGGATGTTGGCACTGAAGCTTTCTTT. This codes for CASRPDRDVGTEAFF.

The chain is built from TRBV23-1 and TRBJ2-1, with a weak D call TRBD2 (6 bases). TRBV23-1 is identified as an open reading frame with a role that is uncertain. This CDR3 contains 17 residues. Trimming took off 4 bases at V and 0 bases at J, with 16 bases between the two ends. Here the CDR3 DNA reads TGCGCCAGCAGTCGACCGCGGGGCCACGCCTCCTACAATGAGCAGTTCTTC. Translated: CASSRPRGHASYNEQFF.

The CDR3 spells CASSILQGSGGYTF. The DNA of the CDR3 is TGTGCCAGCAGCATCCTACAGGGTTCGGGGGGCTACACCTTC. The chain carries TRBV5-5 and TRBJ1-2, with TRBD1 as a possible D gene (6 bases). Per germline, CDR1 SGHKS and CDR2 YYEKEE (reference sequence). Trimming shortened V by 4 bases and J by 8 bases, and 18 bases separated the two germline ends. This CDR3 is 14 amino acids long.

The chain uses TRBV28 and TRBJ2-6; D is unclear. V shed 8 bases and J shed 1 base, with 6 bases lying between them. CDR1 and CDR2 from the germline V gene are MDHEN and SYDVKM. There are 13 residues in the CDR3. CDR3 DNA: TGTGCCAGCGTAAGGTCTGGGGCCAACGTCCTGACTTTC. Translated: CASVRSGANVLTF.

The chain couples TRBV5-1 to TRBJ1-5; 7 bases fit TRBD1. The CDR3 contains 15 residues. The ends lost 2 bases at V and 0 bases at J; junction bases unmatched: 2. Germline assignment: CDR1 SGHRS and CDR2 YFSETQ. CDR3 sequence reads: CASSLTGDSNQPQHF. For the CDR3, the DNA is TGCGCCAGCAGCTTAACAGGGGATAGCAATCAGCCCCAGCATTTT.

This clone came up a few times. The chain is built from TRBV4-1 and TRBJ2-7, with 8 positions matching TRBD1. CDR1 is MGHRA and CDR2 is YSYEKL in the germline V gene. V lost 3 bases, J lost 2 bases, and 6 bases stayed unmatched. This CDR3 is 15 amino acids long. The CDR3 sequence: CASSHQQGGPYEQYF. In nucleotides, the CDR3 is TGCGCCAGCAGCCATCAACAGGGGGGACCCTACGAGCAGTACTTC.

The CDR3 loop reads CASSQGGLAGGLETQYF. The CDR3 nucleotides are TGTGCCAGCAGCCAAGGAGGACTAGCGGGGGGGTTAGAGACCCAGTACTTC. V usage is TRBV4-2 and J usage is TRBJ2-5; 15 bases are a match to TRBD2. The CDR3 spans 17 residues. V shed 1 base, J shed 4 bases, and the junction held 4 bases outside the gene matches. Germline V gene sequence: CDR1 LGHNA, CDR2 YNFKEQ.